This T cell receptor beta chain emerged from a study of T cell changes during pregnancy in multiple sclerosis. Generated by immunoSEQ multiplex PCR, the TCRdb table keeps only in-frame clones and is missing some. The sample comprises 55,000 to 75,000 clones, about 93% of which are singletons, and 2.5% to 4% rests with the top ten. The CDR3 loop spans 14 amino acids. Looked up from germline, CDR1 is MGHRA and CDR2 is YSYEKL. V lost 4 bases, J lost 3 bases, and 13 bases lay in between. The chain is built from TRBV4-1 and TRBJ2-7; possibly TRBD1 for D (5 bases). Source: CD8+ T cells from peripheral blood mononuclear cells, taken in the second trimester of pregnancy. The receptor was isolated from a female donor with multiple sclerosis, enrolled in a pregnancy study. The CDR3 nucleotides read TGCGCCAGCAGCCGAGAGACAGACAACTACGAGCAGTACTTC. As protein: CASSRETDNYEQYF.